These 13 T cell receptor beta chains were sequenced from one sample in a study of human T cells and chemical hapten exposure. Each CDR3 protein gets one entry after TCRdb re-called the RACE reads with MiXCR. Of about 180,000 distinct CDR3 sequences in the sample, roughly 30% were seen once. Time point indicated: pre-sensitization, week 0. Treatment: therapeutic diphenylcyclopropenone sensitization with weekly scalp DPC. This specimen was whole blood, taken in connection with sensitization to the hapten diphenylcyclopropenone (DPC). These receptors were collected from a woman in her twenties or thirties with alopecia areata. Some clones in this sample may be carry-over from other donors' samples.

This rearrangement joins TRBV4-1 to TRBJ1-6; a weak D match, TRBD1 (5 bases). CDR3 length equals 16 residues. V shed 0 bases and J shed 7 bases, with 13 bases lying between them. The germline V gene encodes CDR1 MGHRA and CDR2 YSYEKL. CDR3 in amino acids: CASSQEGELGNSPLHF. The DNA for the CDR3 is TGCGCCAGCAGCCAAGAGGGGGAGTTGGGAAATTCACCCCTCCACTTT.

This chain links TRBV5-1 with TRBJ2-7; D is unresolved. The CDR3 covers 16 residues. V was cut by 0 bases and J by 11 bases, with 24 bases left in between. The germline V gene encodes CDR1 SGHRS and CDR2 YFSETQ. CDR3 coding DNA: TGCGCCAGCAGCTTGGGGCCAGTTCAGATTGGGGAAGAGGAGTACTTC. Translation: CASSLGPVQIGEEEYF.

This clonotype was observed a handful of times. The gene calls are TRBV29-1 and TRBJ1-5; no definite D call. CDR3 length equals 13 residues. V was clipped by 4 bases and J by 0 bases, with 7 bases between them. Germline assignment: CDR1 SQVTM and CDR2 ANQGSEA. The CDR3 loop reads CSVGVNSNQPQHF. CDR3 DNA: TGCAGCGTTGGAGTAAATAGCAATCAGCCCCAGCATTTT.

The chain links TRBV14 to TRBJ2-1; 9 positions match TRBD2. The germline V gene has CDR1 SGHDN and CDR2 FVKESK. Unmatched junction bases numbered 7, after V lost 1 base and J lost 6 bases. The CDR3 contains 16 residues. CDR3 loop: CASSQVRLAVLNEQFF. CDR3 DNA sequence: TGTGCCAGCAGCCAAGTAAGACTAGCGGTACTCAATGAGCAGTTCTTC.

This rearrangement joins TRBV7-2 to TRBJ2-5; tentatively, D is TRBD1 or TRBD2 (6 bases each). In germline, CDR1 is SGHTA, CDR2 FQGNSA. V was clipped by 5 bases and J by 4 bases, with 8 bases between them. This CDR3 is built from 12 residues. CDR3 sequence reads: CASSRGPETQYF. The CDR3 DNA reads as TGTGCCAGCAGCCGGGGGCCAGAGACCCAGTACTTC.

CDR3 in DNA: TGCAGCGGGGGCAGGGACCTAAGAGAGACCCAGTACTTC. This codes for CSGGRDLRETQYF. The J gene is TRBJ2-5, the V gene TRBV29-1; D is possibly TRBD1 or TRBD2 (5 bases each). There are 13 residues in the CDR3. Germline V CDR1 and CDR2: SQVTM, ANQGSEA. The V end was cut by 7 bases, the J end by 4 bases, with 16 bases between.

There are a few counts of this clonotype. The chain combines TRBV4-2 with TRBJ2-3; D unclear. V dropped 0 bases and J dropped 12 bases, with 10 bases sitting between them. Germline loops: CDR1 LGHNA, CDR2 YNFKEQ. There are 12 residues in the CDR3. Here the CDR3 reads CASSQDDWAQYF. The DNA of the CDR3 is TGTGCCAGCAGCCAAGACGACTGGGCACAGTATTTT.

The chain joins TRBV29-1 to TRBJ2-5; D may be TRBD1 (6 bases). Trimming left V 4 bases short and J 4 bases short, with 13 bases between. The germline CDR1 and CDR2 sequences are SQVTM and ANQGSEA. CDR3 size: 13 residues. The CDR3, as DNA: TGCAGCGTTGCCCCGACAGGATCAGAGACCCAGTACTTC. This sequence encodes CSVAPTGSETQYF.

V is TRBV29-1 and J is TRBJ2-5; TRBD1 agrees at 7 bases. This CDR3 contains 12 residues. Germline trimming cut 8 bases from V and 2 bases from J; bases unmatched to any gene: 5. The germline gives CDR1 SQVTM, CDR2 ANQGSEA. The CDR3, as DNA: TGCAGCTCCCGGGACAGACAAGAGACCCAGTACTTC. This gives the protein CSSRDRQETQYF.

As DNA, the CDR3 is TGTGCCAGCAGTCTGACGGCGGGGGGCACACTCCTGGCTTTCTTT. This encodes CASSLTAGGTLLAFF. The genes are TRBV28 and TRBJ1-1; D is possibly TRBD1 (6 bases). The CDR3 sequence is 15 residues long. V dropped 5 bases and J dropped 11 bases, with 24 bases sitting between them. Germline V gene data show CDR1 as MDHEN and CDR2 as SYDVKM.

The chain couples TRBV29-1 to TRBJ1-4; no clear D gene. This CDR3 spans 13 amino acids. Trimming took off 4 bases at V and 0 bases at J, with 6 bases between the two ends. The germline V gene has CDR1 SQVTM and CDR2 ANQGSEA. The CDR3 DNA follows: TGCAGCGTTGTGATAGCAACTAATGAAAAACTGTTTTTT. Encoded protein: CSVVIATNEKLFF. The variable domain in full, with the rest retrieved from reference TRBV29-1 and TRBJ1-4, is SAVISQKPSRDICQRGTSLTIQCQVDSQVTMMFWYRQQPGQSLTLIATANQGSEATYESGFVIDKFPISRPNLTFSTLTVSNMSPEDSSIYLCSVVIATNEKLFFGSGTQLSVL.

This chain joins TRBV28 and TRBJ2-4; possible D gene TRBD1, 6 bases. With 5 bases removed from V and 6 bases from J, the gap between germline ends came to 14 bases. CDR1 and CDR2 (germline): MDHEN, SYDVKM. The CDR3 extends over 14 amino acids. Here the CDR3 reads CASSLGTRVNIQYF. The CDR3 DNA follows: TGTGCCAGCAGTCTCGGGACAAGGGTAAACATTCAGTACTTC.

This clonotype has just a few counts. The chain joins TRBV11-3 to TRBJ2-1, with 14 nucleotides matching TRBD2. The ends lost 5 bases at V and 9 bases at J; junction bases unmatched: 6. Per the germline V gene, CDR1 is SGHNT and CDR2 is YENEEA. The CDR3 is 15 amino acids. The CDR3 DNA reads TGTGCCAGCAGCCTAGGACTAGCGGGGGGCGGTGAGCAGTTCTTC. Translated, it gives CASSLGLAGGGEQFF.